Sequencing of this TCR beta chain was carried out in a study of tissue T cells after allogeneic stem cell transplantation. Germline CDR1 is KGHDR and CDR2 is SFDVKD. The CDR3 has 15 amino acids. The ends lost 5 bases at V and 6 bases at J; junction bases unmatched: 11. This clone ranks as large. Libraries were prepared by immunoSEQ multiplex PCR; TCRdb keeps only in-frame clonotypes and omits some of them. The sample holds 800 or so clones; approximately 47% are singletons and the top ten take around 28%. Here the sequenced sample was jejunal tissue, taken at autopsy. This TCR derives from a female patient between 40 and 69 years old with steroid-refractory graft-versus-host disease after an allogeneic stem cell transplant. Some T cells here may be from the graft donor. The rearrangement links TRBV24-1 to TRBJ1-2; TRBD1 matches 7 bases. This chain's CDR3 is CATSAWEGQIHGYTF. CDR3 in DNA: TGTGCCACCAGTGCCTGGGAGGGACAGATCCATGGCTACACCTTC.